Sequencing of this TCR beta chain was carried out in a study of blood T cell repertoires in COVID-19. Study context: COVID-19 samples, acute and convalescent, were from the United States, Italy and Spain. The analysed material was cDNA or gDNA that came from T cells, B-cell-depleted T cells, or PBMCs.

Per the authors' pipeline: By means of reference gene primer amplification, nucleated cell counts were estimated. TCRdb's copy holds only in-frame clones and misses some; the assay was immunoSEQ multiplex PCR. V, J and clone size were drawn from that table, and D and trimming were deduced from the DNA. This sample carries roughly 100,000 clones, approximately 77% of them seen once, and the ten largest clones take roughly a tenth. The CDR3 contains 12 residues. V lost 9 bases and J lost 7, with 10 bases in between. The V gene's germline CDR1 is SNHLY and CDR2 FYNNEI. The TCR was taken from an elderly woman with acute or convalescent COVID-19. What was sequenced was peripheral blood. V is TRBV2 and J is TRBJ1-6; D is uncertain. The CDR3, as DNA: TGTGCCAGTGCCAGGAGGAATTCACCCCTCCACTTT. It is translated as CASARRNSPLHF.